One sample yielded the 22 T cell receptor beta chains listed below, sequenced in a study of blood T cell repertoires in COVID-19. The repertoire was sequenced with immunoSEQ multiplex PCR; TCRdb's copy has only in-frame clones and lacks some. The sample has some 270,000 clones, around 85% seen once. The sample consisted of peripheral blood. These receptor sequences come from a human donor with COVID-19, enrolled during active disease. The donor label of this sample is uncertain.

DNA of the CDR3: TGTGCCAGCAGCCACGGAGATACGCAGTATTTT. This translates into CASSHGDTQYF. The rearrangement uses TRBV16 and TRBJ2-3; D is unclear. This CDR3 has 11 amino acids. Germline CDR1 KGHSY, CDR2 FQNENV. V lost 3 bases to trimming and J lost 5 bases, with 3 bases between them.

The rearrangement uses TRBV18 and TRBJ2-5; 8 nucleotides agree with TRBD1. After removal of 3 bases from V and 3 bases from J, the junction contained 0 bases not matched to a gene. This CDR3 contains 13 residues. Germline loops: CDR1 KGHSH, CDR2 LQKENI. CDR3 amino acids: CASSPGQEETQYF. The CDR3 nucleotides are TGTGCCAGCTCACCGGGACAGGAAGAGACCCAGTACTTC.

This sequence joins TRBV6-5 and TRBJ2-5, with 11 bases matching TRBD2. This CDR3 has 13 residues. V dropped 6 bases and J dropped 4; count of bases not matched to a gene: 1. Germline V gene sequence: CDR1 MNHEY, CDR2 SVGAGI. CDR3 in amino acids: CASRGLAGETQYF. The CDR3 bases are TGTGCCAGCAGAGGACTAGCGGGAGAGACCCAGTACTTC.

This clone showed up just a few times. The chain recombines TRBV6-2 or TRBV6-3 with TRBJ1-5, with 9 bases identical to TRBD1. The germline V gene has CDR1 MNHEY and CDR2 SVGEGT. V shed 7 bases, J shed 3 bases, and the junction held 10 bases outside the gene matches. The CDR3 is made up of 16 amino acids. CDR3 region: CASTPSGTGLNQPQHF. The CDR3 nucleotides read TGTGCCAGCACCCCGTCCGGGACAGGGCTCAATCAGCCCCAGCATTTT.

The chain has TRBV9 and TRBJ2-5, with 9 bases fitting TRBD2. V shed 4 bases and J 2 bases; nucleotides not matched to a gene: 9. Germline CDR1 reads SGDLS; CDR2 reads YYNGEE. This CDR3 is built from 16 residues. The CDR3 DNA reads TGTGCCAGCAGCTTCCTTAGCGGGAGCCTTCAAGAGACCCAGTACTTC. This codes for CASSFLSGSLQETQYF. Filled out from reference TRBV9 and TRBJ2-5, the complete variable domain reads DSGVTQTPKHLITATGQRVTLRCSPRSGDLSVYWYQQSLDQGLQFLIQYYNGEERAKGNILERFSAQQFPDLHSELNLSSLELGDSALYFCASSFLSGSLQETQYFGPGTRLLVL.

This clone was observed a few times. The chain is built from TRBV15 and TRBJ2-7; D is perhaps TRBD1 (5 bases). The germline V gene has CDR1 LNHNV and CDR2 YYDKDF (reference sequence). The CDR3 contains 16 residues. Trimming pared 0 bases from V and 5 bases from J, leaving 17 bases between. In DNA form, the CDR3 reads TGTGCCACCAGCAGAGATCGCCAGGGCGTTGTCCACGAGCAGTACTTC. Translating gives CATSRDRQGVVHEQYF.

For the CDR3, the DNA is TGTGCCAGCAGCCCCACCTCAGGGGCGTACGACACTGAAGCTTTCTTT. It encodes CASSPTSGAYDTEAFF. The chain joins TRBV7-9 to TRBJ1-1; D is perhaps TRBD1 (6 bases). The CDR3 extends over 16 amino acids. Germline assignment: CDR1 SEHNR and CDR2 FQNEAQ (reference sequence). Trimming removed 5 bases from V and 3 bases from J, with 19 bases in between.

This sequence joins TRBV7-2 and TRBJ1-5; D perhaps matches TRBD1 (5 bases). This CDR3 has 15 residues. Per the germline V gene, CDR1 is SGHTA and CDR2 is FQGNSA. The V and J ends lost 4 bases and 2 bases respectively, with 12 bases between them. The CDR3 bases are TGTGCCAGCAGCTCACAGGCGACGGGCAATCAGCCCCAGCATTTT. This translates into CASSSQATGNQPQHF.

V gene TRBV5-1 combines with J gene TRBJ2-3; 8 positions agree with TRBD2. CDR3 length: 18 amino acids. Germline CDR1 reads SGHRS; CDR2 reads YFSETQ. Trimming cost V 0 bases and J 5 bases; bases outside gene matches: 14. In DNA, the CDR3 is TGCGCCAGCAGCTTGGATGGTTCCGGGACTAGTGGTAGAGATACGCAGTATTTT. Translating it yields CASSLDGSGTSGRDTQYF.

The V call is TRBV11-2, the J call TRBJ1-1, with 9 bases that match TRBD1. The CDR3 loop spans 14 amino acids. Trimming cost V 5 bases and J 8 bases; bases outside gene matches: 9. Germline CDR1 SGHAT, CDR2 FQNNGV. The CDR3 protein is CASSLTGGISEAFF. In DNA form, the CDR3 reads TGTGCCAGCAGCCTGACAGGGGGGATTTCCGAAGCTTTCTTT.

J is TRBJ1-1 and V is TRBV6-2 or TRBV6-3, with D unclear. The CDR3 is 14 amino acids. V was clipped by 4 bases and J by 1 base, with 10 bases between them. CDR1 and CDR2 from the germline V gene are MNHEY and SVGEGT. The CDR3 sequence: CASSSSFPNTEAFF. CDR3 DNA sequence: TGTGCCAGCAGTTCTAGCTTCCCGAACACTGAAGCTTTCTTT.

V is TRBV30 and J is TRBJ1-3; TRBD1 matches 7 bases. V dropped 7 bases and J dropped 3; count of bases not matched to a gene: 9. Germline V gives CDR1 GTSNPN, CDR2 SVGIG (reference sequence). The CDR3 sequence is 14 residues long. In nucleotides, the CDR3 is TGTGCCTTAACTCAGGGGGGAGGTGGAAACACCATATATTTT. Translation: CALTQGGGGNTIYF.

Here the CDR3 DNA reads TGTGCCAGCAGTTACCGCAGCTCCTACAATGAGCAGTTCTTC. Translating it yields CASSYRSSYNEQFF. The chain recombines TRBV6-2 or TRBV6-3 with TRBJ2-1; D is unresolved. CDR3 size: 14 residues. The ends were cut back, 2 bases at V and 0 bases at J, with 5 bases in the middle. Looked up from germline, CDR1 is MNHEY and CDR2 is SVGEGT.

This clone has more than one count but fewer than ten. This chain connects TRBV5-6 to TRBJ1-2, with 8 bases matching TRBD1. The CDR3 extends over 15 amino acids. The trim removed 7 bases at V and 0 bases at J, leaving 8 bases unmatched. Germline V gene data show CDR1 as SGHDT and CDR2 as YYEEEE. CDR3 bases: TGTGCCAGCGGGGGGACAGGCGACACTAACTATGGCTACACCTTC. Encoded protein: CASGGTGDTNYGYTF.

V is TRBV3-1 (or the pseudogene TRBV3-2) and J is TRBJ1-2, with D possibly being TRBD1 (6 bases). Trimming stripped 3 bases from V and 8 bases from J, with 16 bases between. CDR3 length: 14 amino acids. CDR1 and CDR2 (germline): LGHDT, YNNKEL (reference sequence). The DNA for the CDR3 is TGTGCCAGCAGCCATCCGGGACACCTGAGCGGCTACACCTTC. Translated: CASSHPGHLSGYTF.

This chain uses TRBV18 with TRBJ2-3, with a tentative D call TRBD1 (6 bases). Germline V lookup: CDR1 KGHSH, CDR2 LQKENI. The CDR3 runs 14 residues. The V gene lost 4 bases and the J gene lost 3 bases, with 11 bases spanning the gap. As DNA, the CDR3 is TGTGCCAGCTCACTGGACAGTAGGACAGATACGCAGTATTTT. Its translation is CASSLDSRTDTQYF.

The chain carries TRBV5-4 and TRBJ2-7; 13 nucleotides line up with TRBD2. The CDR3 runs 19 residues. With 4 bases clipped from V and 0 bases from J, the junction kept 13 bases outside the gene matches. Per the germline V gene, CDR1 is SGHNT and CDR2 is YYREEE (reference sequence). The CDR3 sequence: CASSRGPGLAGQSSYEQYF. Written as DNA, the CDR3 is TGTGCCAGCAGCCGAGGGCCGGGACTAGCGGGGCAGAGCTCCTACGAGCAGTACTTC.

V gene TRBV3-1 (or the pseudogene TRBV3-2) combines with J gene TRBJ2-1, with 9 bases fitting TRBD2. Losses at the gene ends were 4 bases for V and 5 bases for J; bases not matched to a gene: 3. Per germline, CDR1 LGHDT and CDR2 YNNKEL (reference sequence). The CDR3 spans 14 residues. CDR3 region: CASSLAGENNEQFF. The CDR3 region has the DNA TGTGCCAGCAGCCTAGCGGGAGAAAACAATGAGCAGTTCTTC.

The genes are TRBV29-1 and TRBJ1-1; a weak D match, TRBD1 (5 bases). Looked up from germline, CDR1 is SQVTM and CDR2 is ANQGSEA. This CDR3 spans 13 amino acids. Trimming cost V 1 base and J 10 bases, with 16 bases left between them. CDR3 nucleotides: TGCAGCGTTGAAGTCGCCGCGGCGGGGCGAGCTTTCTTT. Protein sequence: CSVEVAAAGRAFF.

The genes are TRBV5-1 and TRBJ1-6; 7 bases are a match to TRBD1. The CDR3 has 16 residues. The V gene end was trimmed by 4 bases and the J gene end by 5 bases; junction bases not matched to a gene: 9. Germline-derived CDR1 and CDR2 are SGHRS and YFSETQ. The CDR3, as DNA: TGCGCCAGCAGCCCCTCCGGACAGGCGGATAATTCACCCCTCCACTTT. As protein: CASSPSGQADNSPLHF. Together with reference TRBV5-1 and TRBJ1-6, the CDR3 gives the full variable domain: KAGVTQTPRYLIKTRGQQVTLSCSPISGHRSVSWYQQTPGQGLQFLFEYFSETQRNKGNFPGRFSGRQFSNSRSEMNVSTLELGDSALYLCASSPSGQADNSPLHFGNGTRLTVT.

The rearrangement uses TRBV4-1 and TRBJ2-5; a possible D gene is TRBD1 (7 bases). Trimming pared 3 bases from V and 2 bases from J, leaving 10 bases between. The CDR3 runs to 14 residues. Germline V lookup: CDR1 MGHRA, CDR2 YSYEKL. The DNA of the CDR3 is TGCGCCAGCAGCCAGGCGGGACAGCAAGAGACCCAGTACTTC. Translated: CASSQAGQQETQYF.

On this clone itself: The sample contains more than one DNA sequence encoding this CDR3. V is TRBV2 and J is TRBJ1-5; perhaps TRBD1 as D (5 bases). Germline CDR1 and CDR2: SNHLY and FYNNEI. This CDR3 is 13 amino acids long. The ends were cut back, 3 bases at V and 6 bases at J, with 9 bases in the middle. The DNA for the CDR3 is TGTGCCAGCAGTGAGGCCAGGGTTCAGCCCCAGCATTTT. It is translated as CASSEARVQPQHF.